The rows below give T cell receptor beta chains drawn from one sample of a study of somatic mutations in cytotoxic T cells in rheumatoid arthritis. Repertoires were generated with immunoSEQ multiplex PCR, while TCRdb's copy carries only in-frame clones and drops some. The sample lists approximately 10,000 clones; approximately 82% were seen once. The sequenced sample was CD8+ T cells sorted from blood. The receptors stem from an older woman with rheumatoid arthritis. Both conserved end residues are part of each CDR3. The order of the fields is D gene, J gene, clone size, V gene, CDR3 protein, CDR3 DNA. D genes are given only for firm matches. Part of the rows lack a size; the others show once, few, many or a class for expanded clones.

>-|TRBJ1-2|-|TRBV29-1
CSALNPLTRGEDGYTF
TGCAGCGCCTTGAACCCCTTAACCAGGGGAGAAGATGGCTACACCTTC
>-|TRBJ1-1|-|TRBV5-5
CASSLEGEWNTEAFF
TGTGCCAGCAGCTTGGAGGGGGAATGGAACACTGAAGCTTTCTTT
>TRBD1|TRBJ1-2|once|TRBV7-3
CASSLTPGQGVGGYTF
TGTGCCAGCAGCTTAACTCCGGGACAGGGGGTTGGAGGCTACACCTTC
>-|TRBJ2-2|-|TRBV30
CAWRGLPFGGATDTGELFF
TGTGCCTGGAGGGGGTTGCCCTTTGGGGGGGCTACGGACACCGGGGAGCTGTTTTTT
>-|TRBJ2-1|-|TRBV7-8
CASSLDGGRPNEQFF
TGTGCCAGCAGCCTAGATGGAGGGCGCCCTAATGAGCAGTTCTTC
>TRBD2|TRBJ2-3|-|TRBV7-9
CASSRTSGRVDTQYF
TGTGCCAGCAGCCGCACTAGCGGGAGGGTGGATACGCAGTATTTT
>TRBD2|TRBJ2-1|once|TRBV7-8
CASSPWTSGSYNEQFF
TGTGCCAGCAGCCCCTGGACTAGCGGGTCCTACAATGAGCAGTTCTTC
>TRBD2|TRBJ2-5|few|TRBV7-8
CASSLQAGGGGGQETQYF
TGTGCCAGCAGCTTACAAGCGGGAGGAGGTGGGGGCCAAGAGACCCAGTACTTC
>TRBD2|TRBJ2-1|-|TRBV6-5
CASSVGGSGEQFF
TGTGCCAGCAGTGTCGGGGGGAGTGGTGAGCAGTTCTTC
>-|TRBJ2-7|-|TRBV20-1
CSASWGGEQYF
TGCAGTGCTAGCTGGGGCGGTGAGCAGTACTTC
>-|TRBJ1-1|-|TRBV27
CASSSGDANTEAFF
TGTGCCAGCAGTTCAGGGGACGCCAACACTGAAGCTTTCTTT
>-|TRBJ2-5|once|TRBV21-1
CASSKAQGMGETQYF
TGTGCCAGCAGCAAAGCTCAGGGAATGGGAGAGACCCAGTACTTC
>-|TRBJ2-7|once|TRBV11-2
CASSLAAGSYEQYF
TGTGCCAGCAGCTTAGCGGCGGGCTCCTACGAGCAGTACTTC
>-|TRBJ1-2|-|TRBV10-3
CAISGGGTEREYGYTF
TGTGCCATCAGTGGAGGAGGAACCGAACGAGAGTATGGCTACACCTTC
>-|TRBJ1-6|-|TRBV7-6
CASSLEGGSGSPLHF
TGTGCCAGCAGCTTAGAGGGGGGGTCGGGCTCACCCCTCCACTTT
>TRBD2|TRBJ2-7|-|TRBV7-8
CASSSRASGRDEQYF
TGTGCCAGCAGCTCGAGGGCTAGCGGGAGGGACGAGCAGTACTTC
>TRBD1|TRBJ1-5|-|TRBV6-6
CASSRRDRGPNQPQHF
TGTGCCAGCAGTCGCCGGGACAGGGGACCCAATCAGCCCCAGCATTTT
>-|TRBJ2-4|-|TRBV6-5
CASSDPGGNIQYF
TGTGCCAGCAGTGACCCTGGCGGGAACATTCAGTACTTC
>TRBD2|TRBJ2-2|once|TRBV7-6
CASSLAGTSGSTGELFF
TGTGCCAGCAGCTTAGCCGGGACTAGCGGGAGCACCGGGGAGCTGTTTTTT
>TRBD2|TRBJ2-1|-|TRBV27
CASSEGTSGNNEQFF
TGTGCCAGCAGTGAAGGGACTAGCGGGAACAATGAGCAGTTCTTC
>-|TRBJ2-3|few|TRBV29-1
CSVVVASTDTQYF
TGCAGCGTTGTCGTAGCTAGCACAGATACGCAGTATTTT
>TRBD1|TRBJ2-7|-|TRBV27
CASSSIRDRASYEQYF
TGTGCCAGCAGTTCAATCCGGGACAGGGCCTCCTACGAGCAGTACTTC
>-|TRBJ2-3|few|TRBV5-1
CASSLGPEFSGTDTQYF
TGCGCCAGCAGCTTGGGCCCCGAGTTTTCTGGCACAGATACGCAGTATTTT
>-|TRBJ1-1|-|TRBV28
CASSLNRLNTEAFF
TGTGCCAGCAGTCTCAACAGATTGAACACTGAAGCTTTCTTT
>TRBD2|TRBJ2-7|-|TRBV5-1
CASSLFGGVSGEQYF
TGCGCCAGCAGCTTGTTTGGGGGGGTCTCTGGTGAGCAGTACTTC
>TRBD1|TRBJ2-7|-|TRBV6-1
CASSEGGTGADEQYF
TGTGCCAGCAGTGAAGGAGGGACAGGGGCAGACGAGCAGTACTTC
>-|TRBJ2-7|-|TRBV28
CASSSGVGYEQYF
TGTGCCAGCAGCTCAGGGGTTGGGTACGAGCAGTACTTC
>-|TRBJ1-6|-|TRBV13
CASSPTDLSSPLHF
TGTGCCAGCAGCCCTACAGATTTGAGTTCACCCCTCCACTTT
>-|TRBJ1-1|-|TRBV7-9
CASSSLGVNTEAFF
TGTGCCAGCAGCTCTTTAGGGGTAAACACTGAAGCCTTCTTT
>-|TRBJ2-7|-|TRBV5-1
CASSLLTAYEQYF
TGCGCCAGCAGCTTGTTGACAGCTTACGAGCAGTACTTC
>TRBD2|TRBJ2-7|few|TRBV19
CASSMTSGSYEQYF
TGTGCCAGTAGTATGACTAGCGGGAGTTACGAGCAGTACTTC
>-|TRBJ1-1|-|TRBV27
CASRFSPARTDGAFF
TGTGCCAGCAGGTTTAGCCCCGCCCGGACAGACGGGGCTTTCTTT
>TRBD2|TRBJ2-1|-|TRBV5-1
CASSYLAGGPLSYNEQFF
TGCGCCAGCAGCTACTTAGCGGGAGGTCCCCTATCCTACAATGAGCAGTTCTTC
>-|TRBJ1-6|once|TRBV5-5
CASSSDTSSYNSPLHF
TGTGCCAGCAGCTCGGACACGAGCTCCTATAATTCACCCCTCCACTTT
>-|TRBJ2-7|-|TRBV7-9
CASSLARFEPLEQYF
TGTGCCAGCAGCTTAGCGAGGTTTGAGCCCTTGGAGCAGTACTTC
>TRBD2|TRBJ2-7|few|TRBV7-9
CASSLAGRTSDYEQYF
TGTGCCAGCAGCTTAGCGGGGCGGACTAGCGATTACGAGCAGTACTTC
>-|TRBJ2-7|-|TRBV19
CASRVRTDGEQYF
TGTGCCAGTAGGGTCCGGACAGACGGCGAGCAGTACTTC
>-|TRBJ1-1|few|TRBV9
CASSPFDTEAFF
TGTGCCAGCAGCCCCTTTGACACTGAAGCTTTCTTT
>TRBD2|TRBJ2-7|-|TRBV5-1
CASSLEASGMAISYEQYF
TGCGCCAGCAGCTTGGAGGCTAGCGGGATGGCAATCTCCTACGAGCAGTACTTC
>-|TRBJ1-5|-|TRBV28
CASSAQGFYQPQHF
TGTGCCAGCAGTGCACAGGGTTTCTATCAGCCCCAGCATTTT
>-|TRBJ1-1|-|TRBV28
CASRSTPIYTEAFF
TGTGCCAGCAGATCTACCCCGATTTACACTGAAGCTTTCTTT
>-|TRBJ1-1|few|TRBV30
CACRGGGAFF
TGTGCCTGCAGAGGGGGGGGAGCTTTCTTT
>-|TRBJ2-2|-|TRBV19
CASSPGGVRNTGELFF
TGTGCCAGTAGTCCAGGCGGGGTGAGGAACACCGGGGAGCTGTTTTTT
>TRBD2|TRBJ2-5|-|TRBV13
CASSLMGLAGAGTQYF
TGTGCCAGCAGCTTAATGGGACTAGCGGGAGCAGGGACCCAGTACTTC
>-|TRBJ2-1|-|TRBV7-9
CASSLPPYGEGGSYNEQFF
TGTGCCAGCAGCTTACCCCCCTATGGGGAGGGGGGATCCTACAATGAGCAGTTCTTC
>TRBD1|TRBJ1-4|-|TRBV4-1
CASSQIWDREKLFF
TGCGCCAGCAGCCAAATATGGGACAGGGAAAAACTGTTTTTT
>-|TRBJ2-3|-|TRBV2
CASTARTSAIWRDTQYF
TGTGCCAGCACTGCCCGGACCAGCGCAATTTGGAGGGATACGCAGTATTTT
>TRBD2|TRBJ2-3|once|TRBV6-1
CASSGLAGADTQYF
TGTGCCAGCAGTGGACTAGCGGGAGCAGATACGCAGTATTTT
>-|TRBJ2-5|-|TRBV7-9
CASSSLTTSTGQETQYF
TGTGCCAGCAGCTCCCTTACTACCTCGACGGGCCAAGAGACCCAGTACTTC
>TRBD1|TRBJ1-1|-|TRBV12-5
CASGLTPPGTANTEAFF
TGTGCTAGTGGTTTGACGCCACCAGGGACAGCGAACACTGAAGCTTTCTTT
>-|TRBJ1-2|-|TRBV6-1
CASIWTGGVYGYTF
TGTGCCAGCATCTGGACGGGAGGGGTTTATGGCTACACCTTC
>-|TRBJ2-3|-|TRBV5-8
CASSFNRQYYTDTQYF
TGTGCCAGCAGCTTCAACCGCCAGTATTACACAGATACGCAGTATTTT
>TRBD1|TRBJ2-7|-|TRBV27
CASSPDRGAYEQYF
TGTGCCAGCAGCCCCGACAGGGGGGCCTACGAGCAGTACTTC
>-|TRBJ2-1|-|TRBV11-3
CASSLTIGGEQFF
TGTGCCAGCAGCTTGACGATAGGCGGTGAGCAGTTCTTC
>TRBD1|TRBJ2-7|-|TRBV4-1
CASSQLATGGYEQYF
TGCGCCAGCAGCCAACTTGCGACAGGGGGCTACGAGCAGTACTTC
>TRBD2|TRBJ2-7|-|TRBV4-2
CASSQDRLAGGAYEQYF
TGTGCCAGCAGCCAAGATAGGCTAGCGGGAGGTGCCTACGAGCAGTACTTC
>-|TRBJ1-1|-|TRBV27
CASSLQGMTEAFF
TGTGCCAGCAGTTTACAGGGTATGACTGAAGCTTTCTTT
>-|TRBJ1-2|-|TRBV10-3
CATSGDRMTNYGYTF
TGTGCCACCAGCGGCGACAGGATGACTAACTATGGCTACACCTTC
>-|TRBJ1-6|-|TRBV12-5
CASGLVGGKGSPLHF
TGTGCTAGTGGTTTGGTAGGAGGGAAGGGTTCACCCCTCCACTTT